The present T cell receptor (beta chain) was sequenced within a study of blood T cell repertoires in COVID-19. Study-level information: Some COVID-19 samples were acute and others convalescent; all came from the United States, Italy and Spain. The analysed material was cDNA or gDNA that came from T cells, B-cell-depleted T cells, or PBMCs.

How the authors handled the data: Estimates of nucleated cell counts were drawn from the amplification of reference gene primers. Using immunoSEQ multiplex PCR, the repertoire was profiled, and TCRdb retains in-frame clones only, with some absent. The V and J calls and clone size come from that table; D and trimming were worked out from the DNA. The table records 50,000 or so clones, 65% to 90% of them present only once. V gave up 5 bases and J gave up 6 bases; unmatched junction bases: 7. This CDR3 comprises 14 residues. Looked up from germline, CDR1 is SGHTA and CDR2 is FQGNSA. The V gene is TRBV7-2, the J gene TRBJ1-3; 7 bases align to TRBD1. This TCR was sampled from a middle-aged man with acute or convalescent COVID-19. Material for sequencing was peripheral blood. For the CDR3, the DNA is TGTGCCAGCAGCCTGCGACAGGGAACAAACACCATATATTTT. It translates to CASSLRQGTNTIYF.